The sequence of this T cell receptor beta chain was determined in a study of cytomegalovirus exposure and HLA in healthy donors. Findings and limits, study-wide: Reports indicated that the classifier achieved high specificity and sensitivity in diagnosing cytomegalovirus status.

A remark on this clone: Antigen specificity is unknown.

The PCR was carried out with 60 Vbeta primers and 13 Jbeta primers. TCRdb's copy holds only in-frame clones and misses some; the assay was immunoSEQ multiplex PCR. The data hold about 170,000 clones, with around 75% observed a single time. CDR1 is SQVTM and CDR2 is ANQGSEA in the germline V gene. The trim removed 5 bases at V and 2 bases at J, leaving 9 bases unmatched. The CDR3 has 15 residues. The chain couples TRBV29-1 to TRBJ1-2; 9 nucleotides align to TRBD1. Source material: PBMCs. The origin of this receptor is a male donor in good health and CMV-seronegative. The DNA of the CDR3 is TGCAGCGTTATGGGGACAGGGCCCACCAACTATGGCTACACCTTC. Translated: CSVMGTGPTNYGYTF. Drawing the rest from reference TRBV29-1 and TRBJ1-2, the complete variable domain is SAVISQKPSRDICQRGTSLTIQCQVDSQVTMMFWYRQQPGQSLTLIATANQGSEATYESGFVIDKFPISRPNLTFSTLTVSNMSPEDSSIYLCSVMGTGPTNYGYTFGSGTRLTVV.